Listed here are 21 T cell receptor beta chains from one sample, sequenced in a study of T cells in Graves' hyperthyroidism and ophthalmopathy. TCR beta CDR3 sequences were amplified from RNA transcripts. HTBI primers were used for first-round RT-PCR of the TCR CDR3. From the multiplex PCR reads, TCRdb called clonotypes with MiXCR, one entry per CDR3 protein. The data hold 500,000 to 750,000 distinct CDR3 sequences, with 15% to 18% observed a single time. Sequencing used blood. The receptors originated from a young woman with Graves' hyperthyroidism.

J is TRBJ2-4 and V is TRBV5-1; TRBD2 matches 10 bases. Germline CDR1 SGHRS, CDR2 YFSETQ. The V and J ends lost 1 base and 9 bases, in that order; junction bases with no gene match: 4. The CDR3 is 14 amino acids. The CDR3 spells CASSLQREGRIQYF. CDR3 DNA: TGCGCCAGCAGCTTGCAGCGGGAGGGCCGCATTCAGTACTTC.

A note on this clonotype: Germline and junction disagree at one end, which may indicate a read error. In DNA form, the CDR3 reads TGTGCCATCAGTGATAAAGCGGACGGGGAGTTGTTTTTT. Its translation is CAISDKADGELFF. The chain links TRBV10-3 to TRBJ2-2, with a weak D call TRBD2 (5 bases). The V gene's germline CDR1 is ENHRY and CDR2 SYGVKD. The CDR3 contains 13 residues.

The chain joins TRBV12-3 or TRBV12-4 to TRBJ1-2, with a possible D match to TRBD1 (5 bases). The CDR3 totals 14 residues. The germline V and J ends were trimmed by 6 bases and 8 bases, with 19 bases remaining between them. The CDR3 reads CASSPSGGGTGYTF. DNA for the CDR3: TGTGCCAGCAGCCCCTCGGGGGGGGGTACCGGCTACACCTTC.

This clonotype was counted ten times or more. This sequence joins TRBV28 and TRBJ2-1, with 10 bases matching TRBD2. Germline loops: CDR1 MDHEN, CDR2 SYDVKM. The trim removed 5 bases at V and 5 bases at J, leaving 15 bases unmatched. The CDR3 contains 18 residues. CDR3 residues: CASSALGLANSNDNEQFF. The CDR3 bases are TGTGCCAGCAGTGCATTGGGACTAGCGAACAGCAACGACAATGAGCAGTTCTTC.

This clonotype was seen repeatedly, ten times or more. This chain connects TRBV6-1 to TRBJ1-1, with 8 bases matching TRBD1. The CDR3 has 15 residues. The germline V gene encodes CDR1 MNHNS and CDR2 SASEGT. With V trimmed by 5 bases and J by 3 bases, 8 bases remained unmatched. The CDR3 bases are TGTGCCAGCAGTTGGACAGGGCGAGGGTACACTGAAGCTTTCTTT. Protein product: CASSWTGRGYTEAFF.

This clonotype was seen a handful of times. This chain connects TRBV9 to TRBJ2-3; D is unresolved. The CDR3 sequence is 15 residues long. Germline V gene lookup returns CDR1 SGDLS and CDR2 YYNGEE. The V and J ends lost 4 bases and 2 bases respectively, with 14 bases between them. This chain's CDR3 is CASSLSISNTDTQYF. The CDR3 nucleotides are TGTGCCAGCAGCTTGAGTATCTCAAACACAGATACGCAGTATTTT. Based on the CDR3 plus reference TRBV9 and TRBJ2-3, the full variable domain is DSGVTQTPKHLITATGQRVTLRCSPRSGDLSVYWYQQSLDQGLQFLIQYYNGEERAKGNILERFSAQQFPDLHSELNLSSLELGDSALYFCASSLSISNTDTQYFGPGTRLTVL.

The DNA of the CDR3 is TGCAGTGCATCACCCTCCGACATCCGAATTTACGAGCAGTACTTC. Protein: CSASPSDIRIYEQYF. The chain combines TRBV20-1 with TRBJ2-7, with no clear D. CDR3 length: 15 amino acids. Germline-derived CDR1 and CDR2 are DFQATT and SNEGSKA (reference sequence). With 6 bases removed from V and 4 bases from J, the gap between germline ends came to 22 bases.

DNA of the CDR3: TGTGCCATCAGTGTTAGCGGGATAAACACCGGGGAGCTGTTTTTT. It is translated as CAISVSGINTGELFF. The chain links TRBV10-3 to TRBJ2-2; 8 bases are shared with TRBD2. V gave up 4 bases and J gave up 2 bases; unmatched junction bases: 3. This CDR3 comprises 15 residues. From germline, CDR1 is ENHRY and CDR2 SYGVKD.

In this sample, this clonotype turned up a few times. The chain carries TRBV29-1 and TRBJ2-1, with 8 bases fitting TRBD2. Per germline, CDR1 SQVTM and CDR2 ANQGSEA. The CDR3 is 18 residues long. Trimming at V came to 0 bases and at J to 0 bases, leaving 10 bases not matched to a gene. CDR3 sequence reads: CSVEDLLGLGISYNEQFF. CDR3 nucleotides: TGCAGCGTTGAAGATCTTCTGGGACTAGGGATCTCCTACAATGAGCAGTTCTTC.

In its sample, this clonotype was seen many times. The rearrangement joins TRBV2 to TRBJ1-2, with D maybe TRBD1 (5 bases). The CDR3 contains 15 residues. Trimming removed 4 bases from V and 2 bases from J, with 14 bases in between. In germline, CDR1 is SNHLY, CDR2 FYNNEI. CDR3 residues: CASSVPTTGNYGYTF. The CDR3 bases are TGTGCCAGCAGTGTTCCCACTACAGGAAACTATGGCTACACCTTC.

This clonotype was seen a handful of times. This chain links TRBV30 with TRBJ1-5, with TRBD1 as a possible D gene (5 bases). This CDR3 is built from 13 residues. V was trimmed by 3 bases and J by 7 bases, leaving 13 bases between them. Germline V gives CDR1 GTSNPN, CDR2 SVGIG (reference sequence). CDR3 DNA: TGTGCCTGGAGCCCCCGGGGCAGCCAGCCCCAGCATTTT. Amino acid sequence: CAWSPRGSQPQHF.

This clonotype was detected ten times or more. The V call is TRBV3-1, the J call TRBJ2-3; no firm D call. This CDR3 comprises 13 residues. Trimming took 1 base from V and 7 from J, leaving 9 bases between them. Per germline, CDR1 LGHDT and CDR2 YNNKEL (reference sequence). Here the CDR3 reads CASSQVVGYTQYF. CDR3 in DNA: TGTGCCAGCAGCCAAGTGGTCGGCTATACGCAGTATTTT.

In its sample, this clonotype was seen many times. The CDR3 sequence: CASSPWTSGTYNEQFF. The CDR3 DNA reads as TGTGCCAGCAGTCCCTGGACTAGCGGAACCTACAATGAGCAGTTCTTC. The chain is built from TRBV27 and TRBJ2-1, with 10 bases lining up with TRBD2. Trimming removed 5 bases from V and 2 bases from J; junction bases left unmatched: 6. Germline assignment: CDR1 MNHEY and CDR2 SMNVEV (reference sequence). CDR3 length: 16 residues.

The chain uses TRBV24-1 and TRBJ2-6; D ambiguous. CDR3 length: 13 residues. Germline V gene data show CDR1 as KGHDR and CDR2 as SFDVKD. V gave up 5 bases and J gave up 1 base, with 2 bases separating them. CDR3 in amino acids: CATSGSGANVLTF. The DNA of the CDR3 is TGTGCCACCAGTGGGTCTGGGGCCAACGTCCTGACTTTC.

The sample holds many counts of this clonotype. This sequence joins TRBV24-1 and TRBJ2-3; 8 bases are a match to TRBD1. V lost 0 bases, J lost 9 bases, and 7 bases stayed unmatched. The germline V gene has CDR1 KGHDR and CDR2 SFDVKD. The CDR3 has 15 residues. The CDR3 reads CATSDLQIDRGTQYF. The CDR3 region has the DNA TGTGCCACCAGTGATTTGCAGATCGACAGGGGAACGCAGTATTTT.

This clonotype was counted at least ten times. J is TRBJ2-7 and V is TRBV18, with D possibly called TRBD1 or TRBD2 (8 bases each). Trimming stripped 0 bases from V and 7 bases from J, with 13 bases between. The CDR3 spans 14 residues. CDR1 KGHSH and CDR2 LQKENI come from the germline V gene. The CDR3 spells CASSPPSGTGEQYF. The CDR3 DNA reads TGTGCCAGCTCACCACCTAGCGGGACAGGAGAGCAGTACTTC.

This clonotype was found many times. Here the CDR3 DNA reads TGTGCCACCCTCCCCGCCGGGAACAATGAGCAGTTCTTC. Translating gives CATLPAGNNEQFF. This sequence joins TRBV10-3 and TRBJ2-1; TRBD2 is a possible D gene (5 bases). The CDR3 sequence is 13 residues long. The germline V gene has CDR1 ENHRY and CDR2 SYGVKD. The V end lost 10 bases, the J end lost 5 bases, and 15 bases lay between the germline ends.

This clonotype was seen repeatedly, ten times or more. The chain has TRBV3-1 and TRBJ2-3, with unresolved D. Germline assignment: CDR1 LGHDT and CDR2 YNNKEL (reference sequence). CDR3 size: 11 residues. With 1 base removed from V and 4 bases from J, the gap between germline ends came to 0 bases. For the CDR3, the DNA is TGTGCCAGCAGCCAAGCAGATACGCAGTATTTT. This translates into CASSQADTQYF.

As to this clonotype: The junction departs from germline at one end; a sequencing error may be responsible. The chain joins TRBV6-5 to TRBJ2-7; D unresolved. Germline values: CDR1 MNHEY, CDR2 SVGAGI. CDR3 length: 11 residues. CDR3 sequence reads: CASSDSKEQYF. The DNA of the CDR3 is TGTGCCAGCAGTGACTCGAAGGAGCAGTACTTC.

This clonotype was observed many times. This sequence joins TRBV3-1 and TRBJ1-3; no clear D gene. Trimming pared 5 bases from V and 0 bases from J, leaving 14 bases between. This CDR3 has 16 residues. CDR1 is LGHDT and CDR2 is YNNKEL in the germline V gene (reference sequence). CDR3 protein: CASSKDQVNSGNTIYF. CDR3 bases: TGTGCCAGCAGCAAGGACCAGGTTAACTCTGGAAACACCATATATTTT.

The J gene is TRBJ2-7, the V gene TRBV15; D may match TRBD1 or TRBD2 (5 bases each). V lost 3 bases, J lost 4 bases, and 13 bases lay in between. Per germline, CDR1 LNHNV and CDR2 YYDKDF (reference sequence). This CDR3 comprises 14 residues. The CDR3 coding sequence is TGTGCCACCAGCAGTGGGATTGAGGGGTACGAGCAGTACTTC. The encoded protein is CATSSGIEGYEQYF.